The 23 T cell receptor beta chains below all came from one sample that was sequenced in a study of naive and memory T cell subsets. Findings and caveats of the study: Naive repertoires, especially CD8, held a few larger clonotypes, possibly memory cells re-expressing CD45RA.

The antigens for these receptors are not known. Both TRBC1 and TRBC2 were covered by a beta constant-region primer of two equimolar oligonucleotides. Ligated cDNA was amplified by four rounds of PCR with nested alpha and beta constant-region primers and SP2. MiXCR, run by TCRdb on the UMI-ligation and nested PCR reads, gives a single entry per CDR3 protein. The sample has roughly 92,000 distinct CDR3 sequences, 10% to 12% seen once. Sequencing used naive CD4+ T cells from blood. The receptors derive from a human donor in good health.

A few counts support this clonotype. V usage is TRBV25-1 and J usage is TRBJ2-7; D gene uncertain. Trimming removed 9 bases from V and 2 bases from J, with 11 bases in between. This CDR3 comprises 12 residues. Germline values: CDR1 MGHDK, CDR2 SYGVNS. The CDR3: CARGIRPYEQYF. The CDR3 coding sequence is TGTGCCAGAGGGATTCGGCCCTACGAGCAGTACTTC.

At least ten counts were recorded for this clonotype. V is TRBV2 and J is TRBJ2-5; tentative D call: TRBD2 (5 bases). The CDR3 extends over 14 amino acids. Trimming removed 6 bases at V and 1 base at J, with 12 bases between. Germline V gives CDR1 SNHLY, CDR2 FYNNEI. CDR3 protein: CASRNARGQETQYF. CDR3 nucleotides: TGTGCCAGCAGGAACGCTCGGGGCCAAGAGACCCAGTACTTC.

This clonotype was counted many times. This rearrangement joins TRBV4-3 to TRBJ2-6; no reliable D call. The CDR3 has 15 residues. Between the trimmed V and J ends, which lost 5 bases and 0 bases, there was a span of 8 bases. In germline, CDR1 is LGHNA, CDR2 YSLEER. The CDR3 DNA follows: TGCGCCAGCAGCAGCGCCAGCTCTGGGGCCAACGTCCTGACTTTC. It encodes CASSSASSGANVLTF.

The genes are TRBV10-3 and TRBJ2-1, with unresolved D. Germline V lookup: CDR1 ENHRY, CDR2 SYGVKD. Trimming left V 2 bases short and J 0 bases short, with 8 bases between. The CDR3 spans 15 residues. CDR3 in amino acids: CAISEMRGSYNEQFF. The CDR3 DNA reads as TGTGCCATCAGTGAGATGCGTGGCTCCTACAATGAGCAGTTCTTC.

In this sample, this clonotype turned up a few times. This chain uses TRBV2 with TRBJ2-7, with 10 nucleotides matching TRBD1. The CDR3 runs to 15 residues. Germline lookup yields CDR1 SNHLY and CDR2 FYNNEI. V was clipped by 7 bases and J by 3 bases; unmatched bases: 9. The CDR3 loop is CASIDYRDRGYEQYF. The CDR3 nucleotides are TGTGCCAGCATTGATTACCGGGACAGGGGCTACGAGCAGTACTTC.

This clonotype was seen many times. This chain links TRBV28 with TRBJ2-2; 9 nucleotides agree with TRBD2. V gave up 5 bases and J gave up 4 bases; unmatched junction bases: 5. This CDR3 spans 15 amino acids. From germline, CDR1 is MDHEN and CDR2 SYDVKM. The CDR3 nucleotides are TGTGCCAGCAGTGAGCGGGGGGTACTCACCGGGGAGCTGTTTTTT. Amino acid sequence: CASSERGVLTGELFF.

This chain uses TRBV12-3 or TRBV12-4 with TRBJ1-6; no definite D call. This CDR3 has 14 amino acids. V was shortened by 7 bases and J by 6 bases, with 13 bases between the two germline ends. CDR3 coding DNA: TGTGCCAGCACCGAAGATACGGGTAATTCACCCCTCCACTTT. Translated: CASTEDTGNSPLHF.

With respect to this clonotype: The junction differs from germline at one of its ends, possibly a read error. The rearrangement uses TRBV20-1 and TRBJ2-7; 7 bases align to TRBD2. The CDR3 is 12 residues long. Looked up from germline, CDR1 is DFQATT and CDR2 is SNEGSKA (reference sequence). The CDR3 sequence: CSAHSPAGDKHF. CDR3 nucleotide sequence: TGCAGTGCACACAGCCCGGCGGGGGATAAGCACTTC.

This clonotype was detected only a few times. This chain uses TRBV7-9 with TRBJ1-3; D is undetermined. V was cut by 2 bases and J by 5 bases, with 10 bases left in between. This CDR3 is 14 amino acids long. Germline V lookup: CDR1 SEHNR, CDR2 FQNEAQ (reference sequence). The DNA of the CDR3 is TGTGCCAGCAGCTTAAAGGCCAGCCGAAACACCATATATTTT. Translating gives CASSLKASRNTIYF.

The chain combines TRBV20-1 with TRBJ1-2; TRBD1 agrees at 8 bases. The CDR3 is 14 residues long. The germline gives CDR1 DFQATT, CDR2 SNEGSKA (reference sequence). V dropped 0 bases and J dropped 9; count of bases not matched to a gene: 9. CDR3 region: CSARDGQGVDRYTF. For the CDR3, the DNA is TGCAGTGCTAGAGACGGACAGGGAGTGGATCGCTACACCTTC.

This clonotype was detected a few times. The J gene is TRBJ2-7, the V gene TRBV7-9; D gene ambiguous. This CDR3 has 13 residues. CDR1 and CDR2 from the germline V gene are SEHNR and FQNEAQ (reference sequence). Trimming pared 4 bases from V and 2 bases from J, leaving 9 bases between. CDR3 in amino acids: CASSWAQAYEQYF. For the CDR3, the DNA is TGTGCCAGCAGCTGGGCCCAAGCCTACGAGCAGTACTTC.

The sample holds a few counts of this clonotype. Written as DNA, the CDR3 is TGTGCCAGCTCACCGGAGCAGACGAGGAATTCACCCCTCCACTTT. It codes for CASSPEQTRNSPLHF. This chain uses TRBV18 with TRBJ1-6; D unclear. V shed 3 bases and J shed 7 bases, with 13 bases lying between them. CDR1 and CDR2 from the germline V gene are KGHSH and LQKENI. The length of the CDR3 is 15 residues.

The chain couples TRBV30 to TRBJ1-5, with D perhaps matching TRBD1 (5 bases). CDR1 and CDR2 (germline): GTSNPN, SVGIG (reference sequence). CDR3 length: 13 amino acids. V dropped 2 bases and J dropped 2 bases, with 7 bases sitting between them. For the CDR3, the DNA is TGTGCCTGGAGTCAAGGGGGCAATCAGCCCCAGCATTTT. It encodes CAWSQGGNQPQHF.

This chain uses TRBV7-2 with TRBJ1-6; TRBD1 might be the D (6 bases). Deletions cut 3 bases from V and 10 bases from J, with 13 bases between. The CDR3 contains 14 residues. Per germline, CDR1 SGHTA and CDR2 FQGNSA. CDR3 nucleotide sequence: TGTGCCAGCAGCTTTGCCAGGGGAGCCTCACCCCTCCACTTT. Translation: CASSFARGASPLHF.

This sequence joins TRBV11-3 and TRBJ1-1; D gene uncertain. The CDR3 is 17 amino acids. Germline lookup yields CDR1 SGHNT and CDR2 YENEEA. The V end was cut by 2 bases, the J end by 3 bases, with 19 bases between. The CDR3 DNA reads as TGTGCCAGCAGCTTATCCGCGCGGTCCAGTGGAGACACTGAAGCTTTCTTT. The encoded protein is CASSLSARSSGDTEAFF. The full variable domain, completed using reference TRBV11-3 and TRBJ1-1, is EAGVVQSPRYKIIEKKQPVAFWCNPISGHNTLYWYLQNLGQGPELLIRYENEEAVDDSQLPKDRFSAERLKGVDSTLKIQPAELGDSAVYLCASSLSARSSGDTEAFFGQGTRLTVV.

The sample holds one count of this clonotype. This may come from a read error, since a much larger clone is one base off. The chain employs TRBV6-6 and TRBJ1-1; 9 nucleotides match TRBD1. Germline assignment: CDR1 MNHNY and CDR2 SVGAGI (reference sequence). The CDR3 runs 16 residues. The J segment lost 1 base and the V segment lost 6 bases, leaving 9 bases of the junction unmatched. CDR3 region: CASRYGQGRGNTEAFF. The CDR3 nucleotides read TGTGCCAGCAGATACGGACAGGGGCGAGGGAACACTGAAGCTTTCTTT.

The rearrangement joins TRBV7-2 to TRBJ2-1; D possibly corresponds to TRBD2 (7 bases). CDR1 is SGHTA and CDR2 is FQGNSA in the germline V gene. The V and J ends lost 1 base and 8 bases respectively, with 18 bases between them. CDR3 length: 16 residues. The CDR3: CASSLEGGAPFHEQFF. For the CDR3, the DNA is TGTGCCAGCAGCTTAGAGGGGGGGGCCCCGTTCCATGAGCAGTTCTTC.

This chain links TRBV28 with TRBJ2-5; a weak D match, TRBD1 (6 bases). Trimming pared 7 bases from V and 2 bases from J, leaving 14 bases between. The CDR3 sequence is 14 residues long. CDR1 and CDR2 from the germline V gene are MDHEN and SYDVKM. CDR3 region: CASTVDRPQETQYF. The CDR3, as DNA: TGTGCCAGCACCGTGGACAGACCTCAAGAGACCCAGTACTTC. The variable domain in full, completed from reference TRBV28 and TRBJ2-5, reads DVKVTQSSRYLVKRTGEKVFLECVQDMDHENMFWYRQDPGLGLRLIYFSYDVKMKEKGDIPEGYSVSREKKERFSLILESASTNQTSMYLCASTVDRPQETQYFGPGTRLLVL.

The CDR3 DNA follows: TGTGCCAGCAGCCAAGTTGAGGGCGGGAGTCCCGGAGAGTTCTTC. Translating gives CASSQVEGGSPGEFF. This chain connects TRBV14 to TRBJ2-1; TRBD2 matches at 7 bases. Germline CDR1 is SGHDN and CDR2 is FVKESK. V dropped 1 base and J dropped 14; count of bases not matched to a gene: 14. The CDR3 runs to 15 residues.

The chain couples TRBV3-1 to TRBJ2-3; D remains ambiguous. V was trimmed by 3 bases and J by 4 bases, leaving 8 bases between them. The CDR3 contains 13 residues. Germline values: CDR1 LGHDT, CDR2 YNNKEL (reference sequence). The CDR3 loop reads CASSHPFSDTQYF. The CDR3 nucleotides are TGTGCCAGCAGCCACCCCTTCTCAGATACGCAGTATTTT.

This clonotype has more than one count but fewer than ten. This rearrangement joins TRBV20-1 to TRBJ1-6, with 7 positions matching TRBD1. The CDR3 runs 15 residues. Germline assignment: CDR1 DFQATT and CDR2 SNEGSKA (reference sequence). After removal of 1 base from V and 3 bases from J, the junction contained 3 bases not matched to a gene. Here the CDR3 DNA reads TGCAGTGCTAGAGGCGGGACAGACTATAATTCACCCCTCCACTTT. Translated: CSARGGTDYNSPLHF.

This clonotype was picked up many times. The CDR3 loop is CASSLAAEGFYGYTF. The CDR3 bases are TGTGCCAGCAGCTTGGCGGCAGAGGGATTCTATGGCTACACCTTC. The chain is built from TRBV5-4 and TRBJ1-2; D remains ambiguous. CDR1 is SGHNT, CDR2 YYREEE, per germline (reference sequence). The CDR3 loop spans 15 amino acids. V shed 0 bases and J shed 4 bases, with 13 bases lying between them.

Notes on this clonotype: At one end the junction does not follow the germline gene, possibly because of a read error. V gene TRBV12-3 or TRBV12-4 combines with J gene TRBJ1-1; D uncertain. The CDR3 is made up of 15 amino acids. This CDR3 is CVSTLQAELNTEAFF. The DNA for the CDR3 is TGTGTCAGCACCCTCCAGGCGGAACTGAACACTGAAGCTTTCTTT.